A selection of T cell receptor beta chains follows, all from one sample in a study of blood T cell repertoires in COVID-19. The protocol was immunoSEQ multiplex PCR, while the TCRdb copy is restricted to in-frame clones and leaves out a portion. This table has roughly 670,000 clones, more than 80% appearing once. The sample was peripheral blood. All receptors come from a woman in her late teens or twenties with acute or convalescent COVID-19. Both conserved end residues are part of each CDR3. Fields, in order: J gene, D gene, clone size, V gene, CDR3 DNA, CDR3 protein. A D gene is named only where the DNA matches it firmly. Size tells how often a clone was seen (once, few, many) or the class of an expanded clone, and some rows leave it out.

>TRBJ1-1|.|.|TRBV18
TGTGCCAGCTCACCTTCACGACAGAACACTGAAGCTTTCTTT
CASSPSRQNTEAFF
>TRBJ1-1|.|.|TRBV5-6
TGTGCCAGCAGCTTGGGAGGGGGAATGAACACTGAAGCTTTCTTT
CASSLGGGMNTEAFF
>TRBJ1-2|TRBD1|.|TRBV7-9
TGTGCCAGCAGCCTCGGGACAGATGGAGCTAACTATGGCTACACCTTC
CASSLGTDGANYGYTF
>TRBJ1-5|.|.|TRBV4-1
TGCGCCAGCAGCCATATTGGGGGGGGTCCACGGCAGCCCCAGCATTTT
CASSHIGGGPRQPQHF
>TRBJ2-3|TRBD2|.|TRBV9
TGTGCCAGCAGCCCTATAAGCGGGGGGGCCGGTAGAGATACGCAGTATTTT
CASSPISGGAGRDTQYF
>TRBJ1-2|.|.|TRBV27
TGTGCCAGCAGTTTGGGGCAGGGCAATGGCTACACCTTC
CASSLGQGNGYTF
>TRBJ1-2|.|few|TRBV27
TGTGCCAGCAGTTTAATGGGCGAAGGCTACACCTTC
CASSLMGEGYTF
>TRBJ2-5|TRBD1|.|TRBV11-2
TGTGCCAGCAGCTCCCGCAGGGGGAAAGAGACCCAGTACTTC
CASSSRRGKETQYF
>TRBJ2-1|TRBD1|.|TRBV6-6
TGTGCCAGCAGTTATGCCGGGACAGGGGGCAATGAGCAGTTCTTC
CASSYAGTGGNEQFF
>TRBJ1-2|.|.|TRBV6-2/TRBV6-3
TGTGCCAGCAGTTTGGGCAGAGATAACTATGGCTACACCTTC
CASSLGRDNYGYTF
>TRBJ1-2|.|.|TRBV12-3/TRBV12-4
TGTGCCAGCAGTTTATCCCACGGCTATGGCTACACCTTC
CASSLSHGYGYTF
>TRBJ1-1|.|.|TRBV11-3
TGTGCCAGCAGCCCCAGGGGATTCACTGAAGCTTTCTTT
CASSPRGFTEAFF
>TRBJ1-2|.|.|TRBV6-1
TGTGCCAGCAGTGAAGGGTCAGGTAATAGGTTGAACTATGGCTACACCTTC
CASSEGSGNRLNYGYTF
>TRBJ1-3|.|once|TRBV10-3
TGTGCCATCAGTGAGGATGGGGCAGGAAACACCATATATTTT
CAISEDGAGNTIYF
>TRBJ1-2|.|.|TRBV9
TGTGCCAGCAGCGTAGACAGGTCCTATGGCTACACCTTC
CASSVDRSYGYTF
>TRBJ1-1|.|.|TRBV15
TGTGCCACCAGCAGAGACAGGGGAGGGGGCACTGAAGCTTTCTTT
CATSRDRGGGTEAFF
>TRBJ2-7|TRBD1|.|TRBV7-2
TGTGCCAGCAGCTTTCAGACAGGGGGTAACGAGCAGTACTTC
CASSFQTGGNEQYF
>TRBJ1-1|.|.|TRBV12-5
TGTGCTAGTGCCCCCGGCAGGGGTTACACTGAAGCTTTCTTT
CASAPGRGYTEAFF
>TRBJ2-2|.|.|TRBV7-6
TGTGCCAGCAGCCCAGTTCCCCGGGAGCTGTTTTTT
CASSPVPRELFF
>TRBJ2-7|TRBD2|.|TRBV19
TGTGCCAGTTCGGCGGGGGGGACCTCCTACGAGCAGTACTTC
CASSAGGTSYEQYF
>TRBJ2-1|.|.|TRBV6-2/TRBV6-3
TGTGCCAGCAGTTCCCCCCTTAGTGAGCAGTTCTTC
CASSSPLSEQFF
>TRBJ1-3|.|.|TRBV4-1
TGCGCCAGCAGCCAAGAGAATCGCCTATCTGGAAACACCATATATTTT
CASSQENRLSGNTIYF